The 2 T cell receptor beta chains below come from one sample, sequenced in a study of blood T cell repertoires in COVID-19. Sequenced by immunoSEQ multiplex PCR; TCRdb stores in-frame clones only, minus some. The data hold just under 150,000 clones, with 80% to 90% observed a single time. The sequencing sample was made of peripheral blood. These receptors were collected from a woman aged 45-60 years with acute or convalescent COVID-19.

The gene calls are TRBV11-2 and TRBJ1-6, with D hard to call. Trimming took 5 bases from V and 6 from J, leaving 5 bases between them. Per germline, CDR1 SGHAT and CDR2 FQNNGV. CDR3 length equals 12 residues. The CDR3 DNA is TGTGCCAGCAGCCTACCTAATTCACCCCTCCACTTT. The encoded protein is CASSLPNSPLHF.

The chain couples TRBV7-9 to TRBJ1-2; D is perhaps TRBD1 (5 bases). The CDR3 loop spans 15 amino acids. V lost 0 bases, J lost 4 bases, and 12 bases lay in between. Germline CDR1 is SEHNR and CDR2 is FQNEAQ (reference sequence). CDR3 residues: CASSLAHQGSYGYTF. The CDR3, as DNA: TGTGCCAGCAGCTTAGCGCACCAGGGAAGCTATGGCTACACCTTC.